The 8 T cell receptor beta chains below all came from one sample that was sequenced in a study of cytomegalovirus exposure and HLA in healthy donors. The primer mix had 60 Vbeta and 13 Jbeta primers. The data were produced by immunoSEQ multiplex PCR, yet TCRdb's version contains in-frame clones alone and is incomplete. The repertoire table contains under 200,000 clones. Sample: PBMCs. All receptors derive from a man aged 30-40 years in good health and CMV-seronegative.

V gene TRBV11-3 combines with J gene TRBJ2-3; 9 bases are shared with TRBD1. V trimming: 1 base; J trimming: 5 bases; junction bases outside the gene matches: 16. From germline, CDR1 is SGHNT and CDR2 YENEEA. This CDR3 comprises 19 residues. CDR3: CASSLGTGEGGPSVDTQYF. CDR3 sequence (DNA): TGTGCCAGCAGCTTAGGGACAGGGGAAGGAGGGCCATCAGTAGATACGCAGTATTTT.

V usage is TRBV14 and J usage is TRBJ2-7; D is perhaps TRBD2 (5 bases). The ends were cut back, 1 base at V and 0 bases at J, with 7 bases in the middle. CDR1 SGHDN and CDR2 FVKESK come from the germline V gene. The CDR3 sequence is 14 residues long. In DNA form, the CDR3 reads TGTGCCAGCAGCCAAGTTCGGGACTCCTACGAGCAGTACTTC. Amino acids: CASSQVRDSYEQYF. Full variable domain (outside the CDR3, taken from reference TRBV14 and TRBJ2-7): EAGVTQFPSHSVIEKGQTVTLRCDPISGHDNLYWYRRVMGKEIKFLLHFVKESKQDESGMPNNRFLAERTGGTYSTLKVQPAELEDSGVYFCASSQVRDSYEQYFGPGTRLTVT.

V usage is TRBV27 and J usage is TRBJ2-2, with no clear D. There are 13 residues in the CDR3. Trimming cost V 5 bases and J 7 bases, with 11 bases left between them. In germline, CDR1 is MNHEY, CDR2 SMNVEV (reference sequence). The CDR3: CASSERELGELFF. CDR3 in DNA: TGTGCCAGCAGTGAACGAGAGCTCGGGGAGCTGTTTTTT.

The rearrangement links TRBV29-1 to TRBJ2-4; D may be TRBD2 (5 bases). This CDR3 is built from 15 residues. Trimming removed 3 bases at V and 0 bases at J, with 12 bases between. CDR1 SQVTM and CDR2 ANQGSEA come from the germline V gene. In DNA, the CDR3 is TGCAGCGTTGAGGTGGGTGGGAGAGCCAAAAACATTCAGTACTTC. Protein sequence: CSVEVGGRAKNIQYF.

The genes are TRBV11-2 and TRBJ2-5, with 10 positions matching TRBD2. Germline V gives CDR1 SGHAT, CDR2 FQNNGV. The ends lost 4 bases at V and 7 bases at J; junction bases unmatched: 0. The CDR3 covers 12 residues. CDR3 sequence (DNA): TGTGCCAGCAGCTCTAGCGGGGGGACCCAGTACTTC. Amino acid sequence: CASSSSGGTQYF.

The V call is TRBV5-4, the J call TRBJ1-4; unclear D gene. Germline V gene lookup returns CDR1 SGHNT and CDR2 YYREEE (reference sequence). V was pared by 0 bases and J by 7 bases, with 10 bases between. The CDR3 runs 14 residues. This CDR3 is CASSLASAGEKLFF. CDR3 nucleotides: TGTGCCAGCAGCTTGGCCTCGGCGGGTGAAAAACTGTTTTTT.

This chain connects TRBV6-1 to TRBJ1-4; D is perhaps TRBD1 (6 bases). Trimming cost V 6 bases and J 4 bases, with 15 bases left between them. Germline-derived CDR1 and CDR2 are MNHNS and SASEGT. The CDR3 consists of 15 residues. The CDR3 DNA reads TGTGCCAGCAGCATGGACAGCTTCATTAATGAAAAACTGTTTTTT. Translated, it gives CASSMDSFINEKLFF.

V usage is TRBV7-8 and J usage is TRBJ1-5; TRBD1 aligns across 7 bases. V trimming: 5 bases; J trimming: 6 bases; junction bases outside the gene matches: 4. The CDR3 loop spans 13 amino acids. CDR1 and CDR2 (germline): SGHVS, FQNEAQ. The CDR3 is CASSLPGGQPQHF. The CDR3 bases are TGTGCCAGCAGCCTTCCAGGGGGTCAGCCCCAGCATTTT. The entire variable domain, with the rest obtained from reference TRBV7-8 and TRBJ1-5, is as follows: GAGVSQSPRYKVAKRGQDVALRCDPISGHVSLFWYQQALGQGPEFLTYFQNEAQLDKSGLPSDRFFAERPEGSVSTLKIQRTQQEDSAVYLCASSLPGGQPQHFGDGTRLSIL.